Sequencing of this T cell receptor beta chain was carried out in a study of breast tumors, draining lymph nodes, adjacent tissues. V lost 2 bases and J 1 base, leaving 9 bases between the germline ends. Germline CDR1 reads LGHDT; CDR2 reads YNNKEL (reference sequence). CDR3 length equals 16 residues. Breast cancer patients provided tissue from their axillary draining lymph nodes. The table lists this clonotype with many counts. TCRdb passed the multiplex PCR reads through MiXCR, listing each CDR3 protein once. The repertoire holds around 190,000 distinct CDR3 sequences, roughly a third seen once, with around 4.5% in the top ten.

This receptor was taken from a female donor with breast cancer. Some clones in this sample may be carry-over from other donors' samples. V usage is TRBV3-1 and J usage is TRBJ2-6, with D hard to call. Sequenced sample: axillary lymph node tissue. The CDR3 nucleotides read TGTGCCAGCAGCCAACCAGGCAGGTCTGGGGCCAACGTCCTGACTTTC. Translating gives CASSQPGRSGANVLTF. Complete variable domain (other parts from reference TRBV3-1 and TRBJ2-6): DTAVSQTPKYLVTQMGNDKSIKCEQNLGHDTMYWYKQDSKKFLKIMFSYNNKELIINETVPNRFSPKSPDKAHLNLHINSLELGDSAVYFCASSQPGRSGANVLTFGAGSRLTVL.